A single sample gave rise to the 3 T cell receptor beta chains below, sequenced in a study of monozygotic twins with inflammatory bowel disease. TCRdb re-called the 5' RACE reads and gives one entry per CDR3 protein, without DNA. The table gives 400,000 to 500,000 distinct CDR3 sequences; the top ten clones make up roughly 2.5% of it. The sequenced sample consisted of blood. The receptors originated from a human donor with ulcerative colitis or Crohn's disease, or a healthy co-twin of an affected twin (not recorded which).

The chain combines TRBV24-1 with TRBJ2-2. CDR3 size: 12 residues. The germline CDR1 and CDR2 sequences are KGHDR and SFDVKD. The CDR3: CATSEVPGELFF.

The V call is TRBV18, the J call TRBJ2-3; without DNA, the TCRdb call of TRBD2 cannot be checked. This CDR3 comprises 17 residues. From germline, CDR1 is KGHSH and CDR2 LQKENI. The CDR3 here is CASSLRLAGGRTDTQYF.

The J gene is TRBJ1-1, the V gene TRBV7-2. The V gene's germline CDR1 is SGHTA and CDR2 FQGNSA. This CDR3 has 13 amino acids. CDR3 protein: CASSLDMDTEAFF.